A selection of T cell receptor beta chains follows, all from one sample in a study of control samples from healthy donors and cancer patients. Sequencing used immunoSEQ multiplex PCR; TCRdb keeps in-frame clones, though not all of them. The table records over 150,000 clones, roughly 94% of them present only once. Sequenced sample: blood. These receptors came from a woman between 18 and 30 years old in good health. CDR3s include the opening cysteine and the closing phenylalanine or tryptophan. D genes are given only for firm matches. Part of the rows lack a size; the others show once, few, many or a class for expanded clones.

D: -; size: -; V: TRBV5-1; J: TRBJ1-1; DNA: TGCGCCAGCACAAGAGGTGGGGCTGAAGCTTTCTTT; CDR3: CASTRGGAEAFF
D: TRBD1; size: -; V: TRBV29-1; J: TRBJ1-1; DNA: TGCAGCGTTGTTTGGGCAGGGGGTCAAGCTTTCTTT; CDR3: CSVVWAGGQAFF
D: TRBD2; size: -; V: TRBV5-5; J: TRBJ2-3; DNA: TGTGCCAGCGCTGGATGGGGGGGAGGAGATACGCAGTATTTT; CDR3: CASAGWGGGDTQYF
D: -; size: -; V: TRBV7-2; J: TRBJ1-6; DNA: TGTGCCAGCAGCTTATACGCGGGGGGCGATTCACCCCTCCACTTT; CDR3: CASSLYAGGDSPLHF
D: -; size: few; V: TRBV27; J: TRBJ2-7; DNA: TGTACGACAGGAGAAAGCTCCTACGAGCAGTACTTC; CDR3: CTTGESSYEQYF
D: -; size: -; V: TRBV9; J: TRBJ2-2; DNA: TGTGCCAGCAGTGGGCTGCTGGTTGGACCGACCTTCACCGGGGAGCTGTTTTTT; CDR3: CASSGLLVGPTFTGELFF
D: TRBD1; size: -; V: TRBV19; J: TRBJ1-5; DNA: TGTGCCAGTAGTACAACAGGGGCGAGCAATCAGCCCCAGCATTTT; CDR3: CASSTTGASNQPQHF
D: TRBD2; size: -; V: TRBV6-2/TRBV6-3; J: TRBJ2-7; DNA: TGTGCCAGCAGTTACTCGACAGGACTAGCGGCCTCCTACGAGCAGTACTTC; CDR3: CASSYSTGLAASYEQYF
D: -; size: -; V: TRBV29-1; J: TRBJ1-2; DNA: TGCAGCGTGCCAGACGACTCCTATGGCTACACCTTC; CDR3: CSVPDDSYGYTF
D: -; size: -; V: TRBV12-5; J: TRBJ1-1; DNA: TGTGCTAGTGGCGGCGGGGGTGAAGCTTTCTTT; CDR3: CASGGGGEAFF
D: TRBD1; size: -; V: TRBV2; J: TRBJ1-5; DNA: TGTGCCAGCAGTGAAGAAGGGGGCGCTCAGCCCCAGCATTTT; CDR3: CASSEEGGAQPQHF
D: TRBD1; size: -; V: TRBV6-5; J: TRBJ2-7; DNA: TGTGCCAGCAGTTGGGGACAGAAAACCTACGAGCAGTACTTC; CDR3: CASSWGQKTYEQYF
D: -; size: once; V: TRBV6-4; J: TRBJ1-1; DNA: TGTGCCAGCAGTGTGGGAGTGAACACTGAAGCTTTCTTT; CDR3: CASSVGVNTEAFF
D: TRBD1; size: -; V: TRBV10-2; J: TRBJ2-7; DNA: TGCGCCAGCAGTGAGTCAGCTAGGACAGGGGACCCCTACGAGCAGTACTTC; CDR3: CASSESARTGDPYEQYF
D: TRBD1; size: few; V: TRBV11-2; J: TRBJ1-1; DNA: TGTGCCAGCAGCCCTTCTCCCGGACAGGGGGACACTGAAGCTTTCTTT; CDR3: CASSPSPGQGDTEAFF
D: -; size: -; V: TRBV7-2; J: TRBJ1-3; DNA: TGTGCCAGCAGCCGTATAGGGGCACGAAACACCATATATTTT; CDR3: CASSRIGARNTIYF
D: TRBD1; size: -; V: TRBV29-1; J: TRBJ1-2; DNA: TGCAGCGTCGTTGCTTCAGGGGGGGCTGGTGGCTACACCTTC; CDR3: CSVVASGGAGGYTF
D: -; size: -; V: TRBV7-2; J: TRBJ2-2; DNA: TGTGCCAGCAGCTCCGTTAACACCGGGGAGCTGTTTTTT; CDR3: CASSSVNTGELFF
D: -; size: -; V: TRBV2; J: TRBJ1-3; DNA: TGTGCCAGCAGCGGTGTAATCTCTGGAAACACCATATATTTT; CDR3: CASSGVISGNTIYF
D: -; size: -; V: TRBV10-3; J: TRBJ2-2; DNA: TGTGCCATCAGAAACGGGGAGCTGTTTTTT; CDR3: CAIRNGELFF
D: -; size: -; V: TRBV28; J: TRBJ1-1; DNA: TGTGCCAGCAGTTTATTGGGGGGCGTCGCTGAAGCTTTCTTT; CDR3: CASSLLGGVAEAFF
D: -; size: once; V: TRBV28; J: TRBJ1-1; DNA: TGTGCCAGCATTAGAGACATGATGAACACTGAAGCTTTCTTT; CDR3: CASIRDMMNTEAFF
D: -; size: -; V: TRBV11-3; J: TRBJ1-3; DNA: TGTGCCAGCAGCTCATTACAGGGCCACACTGGAAACACCATATATTTT; CDR3: CASSSLQGHTGNTIYF
D: TRBD1; size: -; V: TRBV5-1; J: TRBJ2-2; DNA: TGCGCCAGCAGCGTGTCGGGACAGAATACAGGGGAGCTGTTTTTT; CDR3: CASSVSGQNTGELFF
D: -; size: -; V: TRBV28; J: TRBJ2-7; DNA: TGTGCCAGCATTCCCAGTGGTAGGGACGCCTTCTACGAGCAGTACTTC; CDR3: CASIPSGRDAFYEQYF
D: -; size: -; V: TRBV11-3; J: TRBJ1-2; DNA: TGTGCCAGCAGCTTAGGGGATGGCTATGGCTACACCTTC; CDR3: CASSLGDGYGYTF
D: TRBD1; size: -; V: TRBV7-2; J: TRBJ1-2; DNA: TGTGCCAGCAGCTTAACGGGACAGCCTAACTATGGCTACACCTTC; CDR3: CASSLTGQPNYGYTF
D: TRBD1; size: once; V: TRBV29-1; J: TRBJ2-5; DNA: TGCAGCGTTGAGATGGGAACAACAGGGGTCGAGACCCAGTACTTC; CDR3: CSVEMGTTGVETQYF
D: -; size: -; V: TRBV19; J: TRBJ1-2; DNA: TGTGCCAGTAGTCCCGGGACGAACTATGGCTACACCTTC; CDR3: CASSPGTNYGYTF
D: -; size: -; V: TRBV27; J: TRBJ2-1; DNA: TGTGCCAGCAGTTTAACCCAGGGAGGTGAGCAGTTCTTC; CDR3: CASSLTQGGEQFF